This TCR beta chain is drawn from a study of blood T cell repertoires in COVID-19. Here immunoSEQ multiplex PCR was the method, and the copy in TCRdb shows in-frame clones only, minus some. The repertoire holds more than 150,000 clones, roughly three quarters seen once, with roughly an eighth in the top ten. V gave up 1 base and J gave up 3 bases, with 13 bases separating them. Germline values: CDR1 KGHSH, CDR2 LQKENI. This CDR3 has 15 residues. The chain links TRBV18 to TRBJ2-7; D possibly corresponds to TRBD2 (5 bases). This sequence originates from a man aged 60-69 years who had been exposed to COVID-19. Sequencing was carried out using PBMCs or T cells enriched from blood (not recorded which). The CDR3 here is CASSPRRPGDYEQYF. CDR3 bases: TGTGCCAGCTCACCACGGCGGCCCGGGGACTACGAGCAGTACTTC.